The sequence of this T cell receptor (beta chain) was determined in a study of cytomegalovirus exposure and HLA in healthy donors. Overall study findings and caveats: Many donors carried some public TCRs, although rarity characterized most TCR sequences.

60 Vbeta and 13 Jbeta primers were used in PCR. Authors' data handling: There were 70 million to 95 million unique TCR beta chains by a later count, and around 10 million of them were shared. The protocol was immunoSEQ multiplex PCR, while the TCRdb copy is restricted to in-frame clones and leaves out a portion. V and J calls and clone size come straight from that table; D and trimming were deduced from the DNA. The data contain tens of thousands of clones, around 85% of them singletons. Note on this clone: As yet, its antigen is unknown.

This CDR3 region has 17 residues. Germline values: CDR1 SNHLY, CDR2 FYNNEI. Deletions cut 0 bases from V and 4 bases from J, with 16 bases between. The sequenced sample was PBMCs. The receptor was derived from a man between 25 and 39 years old in good health and CMV-seronegative. This chain connects TRBV2 to TRBJ1-5; TRBD1 might be the D (5 bases). In DNA, the CDR3 is TGTGCCAGCAGTGAAGCGCTTCTTGATCAGGGAAATCAGCCCCAGCATTTT. It encodes CASSEALLDQGNQPQHF.